Listed here are 28 T cell receptor beta chains from one sample, sequenced in a study of CD8 T cells in Susac syndrome. Random hexamers primed reverse transcription of roughly 0.5 to 1 ug RNA. TCRdb re-analysed the immunoSEQ multiplex PCR reads in MiXCR, keeping a single row per CDR3 protein. The sample records some 100,000 distinct CDR3 sequences, approximately 93% being singletons. The sequenced sample consisted of CD4+ T cells from PBMCs. These receptor sequences come from a human donor with multiple sclerosis.

The V call is TRBV6-6, the J call TRBJ1-5; D gene uncertain. The CDR3 extends over 15 amino acids. The V gene's germline CDR1 is MNHNY and CDR2 SVGAGI (reference sequence). V shed 2 bases and J shed 4 bases, with 12 bases lying between them. The DNA of the CDR3 is TGTGCCAGCAGTTACGAGAGTGGTGGAAATCAGCCCCAGCATTTT. As protein: CASSYESGGNQPQHF.

V is TRBV2 and J is TRBJ2-3, with 13 bases matching TRBD2. The length of the CDR3 is 17 residues. Unmatched junction bases numbered 8, after V lost 6 bases and J lost 2 bases. Looked up from germline, CDR1 is SNHLY and CDR2 is FYNNEI. This CDR3 reads CASRWGLAGPNTDTQYF. In DNA, the CDR3 is TGTGCCAGCAGGTGGGGACTAGCGGGACCCAACACAGATACGCAGTATTTT.

The V gene is TRBV7-8, the J gene TRBJ1-6; D call uncertain. V was trimmed by 5 bases and J by 10 bases, leaving 9 bases between them. Germline-derived CDR1 and CDR2 are SGHVS and FQNEAQ. The CDR3 consists of 12 residues. CDR3 sequence reads: CASSLVESPLHF. In DNA, the CDR3 is TGTGCCAGCAGCCTAGTAGAATCACCCCTCCACTTT.

The gene calls are TRBV6-1 and TRBJ1-5; perhaps TRBD1 as D (6 bases). V lost 5 bases to trimming and J lost 4 bases, with 27 bases between them. CDR1 MNHNS and CDR2 SASEGT come from the germline V gene. The length of the CDR3 is 19 residues. The DNA for the CDR3 is TGTGCCAGCAGTCTAACAGGGCCCAGTCACCCCCCATTAAATCAGCCCCAGCATTTT. As protein: CASSLTGPSHPPLNQPQHF.

V is TRBV28 and J is TRBJ2-1; TRBD2 matches at 9 bases. CDR1 is MDHEN, CDR2 SYDVKM, per germline. The CDR3 consists of 15 residues. V trimming: 3 bases; J trimming: 12 bases; junction bases outside the gene matches: 12. The CDR3 sequence is CASSFVWRGGRGQFF. The CDR3 nucleotides are TGTGCCAGCAGTTTTGTCTGGCGGGGGGGAAGGGGGCAGTTCTTC.

The chain is built from TRBV7-2 and TRBJ2-7; possibly TRBD2 for D (5 bases). CDR1 SGHTA and CDR2 FQGNSA come from the germline V gene. The CDR3 covers 14 residues. V was trimmed by 0 bases and J by 6 bases, leaving 12 bases between them. The CDR3 bases are TGTGCCAGCAGCTTAGCAGGGAGTGGGGTCGAGCAGTACTTC. Its translation is CASSLAGSGVEQYF.

A remark on this clonotype: The junction differs from germline at one of its ends, possibly a read error. DNA of the CDR3: TGCAGTGTTAGACGAGGGACAGGGGGATTCAATCAGCCCCAGCATTTT. This sequence encodes CSVRRGTGGFNQPQHF. The genes are TRBV20-1 and TRBJ1-5, with TRBD1 matching over 11 bases. The germline gives CDR1 DFQATT, CDR2 SNEGSKA (reference sequence). The CDR3 contains 16 residues.

V is TRBV30 and J is TRBJ2-2, with a possible D match to TRBD2 (7 bases). CDR3 length: 14 amino acids. Germline CDR1 is GTSNPN and CDR2 is SVGIG (reference sequence). V lost 5 bases, J lost 3 bases, and 13 bases lay in between. CDR3 bases: TGTGCCTGGGGGAGGGGGGTAGACACCGGGGAGCTGTTTTTT. This sequence encodes CAWGRGVDTGELFF.

This clonotype was found once. The DNA of the CDR3 is TGTGCCAGCAGCAGGGGACTAGCGGAACAAGAGACCCAGTACTTC. Its translation is CASSRGLAEQETQYF. The chain is built from TRBV5-8 and TRBJ2-5; the match to TRBD2 covers 11 bases. CDR3 length: 15 amino acids. Germline V gives CDR1 SGHTS, CDR2 YDEGEE. J lost 2 bases, V lost 4 bases, and 4 bases had no gene match.

The chain uses TRBV27 and TRBJ2-2; D gene uncertain. The CDR3 has 14 amino acids. The V and J ends lost 4 bases and 6 bases respectively, with 12 bases between them. CDR1 is MNHEY and CDR2 is SMNVEV in the germline V gene (reference sequence). DNA for the CDR3: TGTGCCAGCAGTTGGCGTTCCCCAGCCGGGGAGCTGTTTTTT. This encodes CASSWRSPAGELFF.

V is TRBV19 and J is TRBJ2-1; possibly TRBD1 for D (6 bases). Germline CDR1 and CDR2: LNHDA and SQIVND (reference sequence). V lost 5 bases and J 0 bases, leaving 11 bases between the germline ends. The CDR3 runs 15 residues. The CDR3 reads CASSRTATSYNEQFF. The CDR3, as DNA: TGTGCCAGTAGTCGGACAGCTACCTCCTACAATGAGCAGTTCTTC.

The genes are TRBV20-1 and TRBJ2-7; 7 nucleotides line up with TRBD1. The CDR3 sequence is 15 residues long. V dropped 3 bases and J dropped 5; count of bases not matched to a gene: 13. Per the germline V gene, CDR1 is DFQATT and CDR2 is SNEGSKA (reference sequence). The CDR3 DNA follows: TGCAGTGCTAGCTTCGGACAGGTCATAGCCGACGAGCAGTACTTC. Encoded protein: CSASFGQVIADEQYF.

V and J are TRBV7-9 and TRBJ2-5; TRBD2 agrees at 7 bases. CDR1 and CDR2 from the germline V gene are SEHNR and FQNEAQ (reference sequence). Trimming cost V 2 bases and J 5 bases; bases outside gene matches: 11. CDR3 length: 16 residues. CDR3 bases: TGTGCCAGCAGCTTAAAGACTAGCAGCCTAACGGAGACCCAGTACTTC. Encoded protein: CASSLKTSSLTETQYF.

The gene calls are TRBV3-1 and TRBJ1-6; possibly TRBD1 for D (5 bases). The CDR3 covers 13 residues. Germline lookup yields CDR1 LGHDT and CDR2 YNNKEL (reference sequence). Between the trimmed V and J ends, which lost 2 bases and 10 bases, there was a span of 9 bases. The CDR3 DNA reads as TGTGCCAGCAGCCAAACGGGGGGGTCACCCCTCCACTTT. Protein sequence: CASSQTGGSPLHF.

The J gene is TRBJ1-2, the V gene TRBV2; no reliable D call. The CDR3 runs to 13 residues. Deletions cut 3 bases from V and 5 bases from J, with 10 bases between. Germline-derived CDR1 and CDR2 are SNHLY and FYNNEI. The CDR3 spells CASSDSGGYGYTF. CDR3 nucleotides: TGTGCCAGCAGTGACAGTGGAGGGTATGGCTACACCTTC.

This chain connects TRBV12-3 or TRBV12-4 to TRBJ2-1, with 8 bases that match TRBD2. With V trimmed by 3 bases and J by 4 bases, 5 bases remained unmatched. This CDR3 has 15 residues. The CDR3 here is CASSFTTSEYNEQFF. CDR3 DNA: TGTGCCAGCAGTTTTACGACTAGCGAGTACAATGAGCAGTTCTTC.

The V call is TRBV7-2, the J call TRBJ1-5, with D perhaps TRBD1 (5 bases). The germline V gene encodes CDR1 SGHTA and CDR2 FQGNSA. V lost 0 bases and J lost 1, with 10 bases in between. CDR3 length equals 16 residues. The CDR3 loop is CASSLALGGSNQPQHF. DNA for the CDR3: TGTGCCAGCAGCTTAGCCCTGGGGGGAAGCAATCAGCCCCAGCATTTT.

The V gene is TRBV3-1, the J gene TRBJ1-3; TRBD1 is a possible D gene (6 bases). This CDR3 region has 13 residues. Trimming cost V 3 bases and J 5 bases, with 8 bases left between them. CDR1 is LGHDT, CDR2 YNNKEL, per germline (reference sequence). The CDR3 nucleotides are TGTGCCAGCAGCCAGGGGGCCCGAAACACCATATATTTT. Translated: CASSQGARNTIYF.

V is TRBV7-7 and J is TRBJ2-2; the match to TRBD2 covers 8 bases. J was trimmed by 4 bases and V by 4 bases; bases with no gene match: 5. This CDR3 is built from 15 residues. From germline, CDR1 is SSHAT and CDR2 FNYEAQ (reference sequence). This chain's CDR3 is CASSSGGPSTGELFF. The CDR3 nucleotides read TGTGCCAGCAGCTCGGGGGGGCCGAGCACCGGGGAGCTGTTTTTT.

This clonotype showed up just once. The J gene is TRBJ2-1, the V gene TRBV30; D is ambiguous. Germline V gives CDR1 GTSNPN, CDR2 SVGIG (reference sequence). With 0 bases removed from V and 8 bases from J, the gap between germline ends came to 11 bases. The CDR3 is made up of 13 amino acids. The chain's CDR3 is CAWSVRSEDEQFF. In DNA form, the CDR3 reads TGTGCCTGGAGTGTACGATCCGAGGATGAGCAGTTCTTC.

This chain connects TRBV20-1 to TRBJ2-4; 7 bases are shared with TRBD1. The CDR3 is made up of 12 amino acids. CDR1 DFQATT and CDR2 SNEGSKA come from the germline V gene (reference sequence). V lost 6 bases and J lost 8; bases outside the gene matches: 7. The CDR3 here is CSASRTGDIQYF. CDR3 DNA sequence: TGCAGTGCCTCGCGAACAGGGGACATTCAGTACTTC.

The chain recombines TRBV12-3 or TRBV12-4 with TRBJ1-1; D ambiguous. The ends were cut back, 4 bases at V and 5 bases at J, with 5 bases in the middle. The length of the CDR3 is 11 residues. CDR3 bases: TGTGCCAGCAGTTGGCGTACTGAAGCTTTCTTT. Its protein is CASSWRTEAFF.

The chain has TRBV28 and TRBJ1-2, with a weak D call TRBD1 (6 bases). Trimming took 11 bases from V and 4 from J, leaving 14 bases between them. Germline V gene sequence: CDR1 MDHEN, CDR2 SYDVKM. CDR3 length: 12 residues. The CDR3 sequence is CAGGGGVYGYTF. The CDR3 DNA reads as TGTGCCGGGGGCGGCGGGGTCTATGGCTACACCTTC.

The rearrangement uses TRBV9 and TRBJ1-3; 7 positions agree with TRBD1. CDR1 SGDLS and CDR2 YYNGEE come from the germline V gene. CDR3 size: 15 residues. J gave up 0 bases and V 5 bases, and 5 bases lay outside the gene matches. CDR3 nucleotide sequence: TGTGCCAGCAGTGGTACAGGGGCCTCTGGAAACACCATATATTTT. Its protein product is CASSGTGASGNTIYF.

The chain employs TRBV9 and TRBJ2-5; 9 bases align to TRBD1. Germline trimming cut 0 bases from V and 5 bases from J; bases unmatched to any gene: 8. Looked up from germline, CDR1 is SGDLS and CDR2 is YYNGEE. The CDR3 runs to 16 residues. The DNA for the CDR3 is TGTGCCAGCAGCGTAGGAGTCGGGACAGGGCTGGAGACCCAGTACTTC. Encoded protein: CASSVGVGTGLETQYF.

The chain carries TRBV3-1 and TRBJ1-1; 8 bases agree with TRBD1. V dropped 6 bases and J dropped 8; count of bases not matched to a gene: 11. The CDR3 has 14 residues. In germline, CDR1 is LGHDT, CDR2 YNNKEL (reference sequence). CDR3 residues: CASRLTPGTGEAFF. CDR3 coding DNA: TGTGCCAGCAGGCTCACCCCCGGGACAGGAGAAGCTTTCTTT.

V is TRBV5-1 and J is TRBJ1-6, with a tentative D call TRBD1 (5 bases). Germline V gives CDR1 SGHRS, CDR2 YFSETQ. The CDR3 length is 16 residues. The V end lost 0 bases, the J end lost 13 bases, and 20 bases lay between the germline ends. DNA of the CDR3: TGCGCCAGCAGCTTGGCCGGGAATGCACAGGACCGCCCCCTCCACTTT. This sequence encodes CASSLAGNAQDRPLHF.

CDR3 residues: CASSEARGSEQFF. The DNA of the CDR3 is TGTGCCAGCAGTGAAGCTCGTGGGAGTGAGCAGTTCTTC. This chain links TRBV2 with TRBJ2-1; a possible D gene is TRBD2 (5 bases). Trimming shortened V by 0 bases and J by 9 bases, and 9 bases separated the two germline ends. The CDR3 extends over 13 amino acids. Germline assignment: CDR1 SNHLY and CDR2 FYNNEI.